These 3 T cell receptor beta chains were all obtained from the same sample, sequenced in a study of type 1 regulatory T cells. Using its own MiXCR run on the reads, TCRdb lists one record per CDR3 protein. The sample consists of approximately 97,000 distinct CDR3 sequences, roughly 31% of them appearing once. The sequenced material came from CD4+ T cells, either the whole sample or a sorted fraction (not recorded which). These TCRs come from a human donor in good health.

V usage is TRBV5-1 and J usage is TRBJ2-1, with 10 bases matching TRBD2. V shed 1 base, J shed 8 bases, and the junction held 12 bases outside the gene matches. This CDR3 comprises 17 residues. CDR1 and CDR2 (germline): SGHRS, YFSETQ. The CDR3 bases are TGCGCCAGCAGCTTGACGGGGGCTAGCGGGAGATTGGATGAGCAGTTCTTC. It codes for CASSLTGASGRLDEQFF.

The CDR3 nucleotides are TGTGCCAGCAGTGCGAGAGTCTACGAGCAGTACTTC. This codes for CASSARVYEQYF. The V gene is TRBV2, the J gene TRBJ2-7, with D unresolved. This CDR3 is built from 12 residues. Trimming pared 4 bases from V and 3 bases from J, leaving 7 bases between. Germline V gives CDR1 SNHLY, CDR2 FYNNEI. The whole variable domain, remainder taken from reference TRBV2 and TRBJ2-7, is EPEVTQTPSHQVTQMGQEVILRCVPISNHLYFYWYRQILGQKVEFLVSFYNNEISEKSEIFDDQFSVERPDGSNFTLKIRSTKLEDSAMYFCASSARVYEQYFGPGTRLTVT.

Concerning this clonotype itself: This may arise from a read error, as a much more abundant clone is one base away. J is TRBJ1-1 and V is TRBV7-8; D is ambiguous. Germline values: CDR1 SGHVS, CDR2 FQNEAQ. The CDR3 consists of 16 residues. Trimming pared 1 base from V and 5 bases from J, leaving 17 bases between. The CDR3 DNA follows: TGTGCCAGCAGCTTAGGGCACCGGGCCCCAAAAACTGAAGCTTTCTTT. This gives the protein CASSLGHRAPKTEAFF.